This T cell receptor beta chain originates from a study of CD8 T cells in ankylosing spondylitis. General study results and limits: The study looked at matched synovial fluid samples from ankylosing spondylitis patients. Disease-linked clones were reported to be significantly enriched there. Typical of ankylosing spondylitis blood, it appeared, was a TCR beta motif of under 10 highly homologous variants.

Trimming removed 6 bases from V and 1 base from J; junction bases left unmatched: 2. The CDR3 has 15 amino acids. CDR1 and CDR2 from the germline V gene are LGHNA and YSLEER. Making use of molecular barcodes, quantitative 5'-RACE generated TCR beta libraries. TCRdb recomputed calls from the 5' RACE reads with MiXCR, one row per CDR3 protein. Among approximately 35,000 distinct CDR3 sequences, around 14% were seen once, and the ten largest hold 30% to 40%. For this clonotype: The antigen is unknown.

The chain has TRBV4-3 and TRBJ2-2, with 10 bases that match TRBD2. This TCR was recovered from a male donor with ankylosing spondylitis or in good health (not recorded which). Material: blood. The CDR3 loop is CASRRTSGNTGELFF. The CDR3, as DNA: TGCGCCAGCAGAAGGACTAGCGGGAACACCGGGGAGCTGTTTTTT.